This passage covers 21 T cell receptor beta chains from one sample sequenced in a study of control samples from healthy donors and cancer patients (dated by TCRdb to between 2020 and 2021). The library was built by means of the immunoSEQ multiplex PCR assay. The clones in this table, taken by TCRdb from immuneACCESS, are in-frame only. Not every clone is retained; where verified, under half of the shortfall comes from an unresolved V gene, and the cause of the rest is unknown. The sample yields about 120,000 clones; 88% were counted once. The ten top clones hold about 2.5% of the sample. Sequenced: blood. These receptors all stem from a woman in her 70s in good health.

V gene TRBV19 combines with J gene TRBJ1-1; D is undetermined. Germline values: CDR1 LNHDA, CDR2 SQIVND (reference sequence). The CDR3 contains 10 residues. The CDR3 DNA follows: TGTTTTGCCGGGGACACTGAAGCTTTCTTT. Translation gives CFAGDTEAFF.

This clone was seen a single time. The CDR3 region has the DNA TGTGCCAGCAGATTGAGGAGCCACTATGGCTACACCTTC. Translating gives CASRLRSHYGYTF. The chain joins TRBV6-5 to TRBJ1-2; D not resolved. Germline loops: CDR1 MNHEY, CDR2 SVGAGI. CDR3 length equals 13 residues. V was trimmed by 6 bases and J by 3 bases, leaving 11 bases between them.

J is TRBJ2-5 and V is TRBV2; no reliable D call. The CDR3 length is 12 residues. The ends were cut back, 2 bases at V and 4 bases at J, with 5 bases in the middle. Germline V gives CDR1 SNHLY, CDR2 FYNNEI. The CDR3, as DNA: TGTGCCAGCAGTGAAATGAGAGAGACCCAGTACTTC. It translates to CASSEMRETQYF.

The chain joins TRBV24-1 to TRBJ1-6; D may be TRBD1 (6 bases). CDR3 length: 14 residues. Germline V gives CDR1 KGHDR, CDR2 SFDVKD. Trimming took 8 bases from V and 13 from J, leaving 20 bases between them. CDR3: CATNGGRRSPPLHF. CDR3 coding DNA: TGTGCCACCAACGGGGGCAGGAGATCCCCCCCCCTCCACTTT.

The J gene is TRBJ2-5, the V gene TRBV10-1; D unresolved. Trimming left V 2 bases short and J 4 bases short, with 8 bases between. CDR3 length equals 13 residues. CDR1 WNHNN and CDR2 SYGVQD come from the germline V gene (reference sequence). CDR3: CASSEGDRETQYF. Here the CDR3 DNA reads TGCGCCAGCAGTGAGGGGGATAGAGAGACCCAGTACTTC.

The genes are TRBV6-1 and TRBJ2-6; D not resolved. Trimming cost V 2 bases and J 2 bases, with 4 bases left between them. CDR3 size: 14 residues. Germline CDR1 MNHNS, CDR2 SASEGT. The CDR3 bases are TGTGCCAGCAGTGAACGGGCTGGGGCCAACGTCCTGACTTTC. Protein sequence: CASSERAGANVLTF.

Ten or more counts support this clone. The chain recombines TRBV16 with TRBJ2-7; TRBD1 matches 7 bases. The CDR3 consists of 13 residues. Germline V gives CDR1 KGHSY, CDR2 FQNENV. Trimming removed 6 bases from V and 2 bases from J; junction bases left unmatched: 4. The CDR3 nucleotides are TGTGCCAGCAGTCAGGACAGGCCCTACGAGCAGTACTTC. It is translated as CASSQDRPYEQYF.

This chain connects TRBV5-4 to TRBJ2-3; a weak D match, TRBD1 (6 bases). The germline V and J ends were trimmed by 2 bases and 2 bases, with 12 bases remaining between them. The CDR3 is 15 amino acids. CDR1 is SGHNT, CDR2 YYREEE, per germline (reference sequence). CDR3 DNA: TGTGCCAGCAGCTTAGGGGGAATCATCACAGATACGCAGTATTTT. This gives the protein CASSLGGIITDTQYF.

The CDR3 reads CAIREPGGRNYGYTF. The CDR3 DNA sequence: TGTGCCATCAGGGAGCCAGGGGGAAGAAACTATGGCTACACCTTC. The chain recombines TRBV10-3 with TRBJ1-2; 7 nucleotides line up with TRBD1. The CDR3 consists of 15 residues. The trim removed 6 bases at V and 2 bases at J, leaving 9 bases unmatched. Germline values: CDR1 ENHRY, CDR2 SYGVKD.

This sequence joins TRBV19 and TRBJ1-1; a weak D match, TRBD1 (5 bases). CDR1 is LNHDA, CDR2 SQIVND, per germline (reference sequence). Trimming left V 0 bases short and J 10 bases short, with 27 bases between. There are 18 residues in the CDR3. CDR3 in DNA: TGTGCCAGTAGTATAGATGGGCCCTTTGGGGCCACCCCCTTGGGAGCTTTCTTT. This codes for CASSIDGPFGATPLGAFF. Using reference TRBV19 and TRBJ1-1 for the parts outside the CDR3, the full variable domain is DGGITQSPKYLFRKEGQNVTLSCEQNLNHDAMYWYRQDPGQGLRLIYYSQIVNDFQKGDIAEGYSVSREKKESFPLTVTSAQKNPTAFYLCASSIDGPFGATPLGAFFGQGTRLTVV.

This clone was recorded a few times. V and J are TRBV7-9 and TRBJ2-2; 9 bases line up with TRBD2. The CDR3 is made up of 17 amino acids. Trimming cost V 5 bases and J 6 bases; bases outside gene matches: 13. CDR1 and CDR2 from the germline V gene are SEHNR and FQNEAQ (reference sequence). The CDR3 DNA reads as TGTGCCAGCAGCCCCAGCGCGGGGGGGCGAGAGTCCGGGGAGCTGTTTTTT. Translated, it gives CASSPSAGGRESGELFF.

The V call is TRBV2, the J call TRBJ2-5, with 16 bases fitting TRBD2. CDR1 is SNHLY, CDR2 FYNNEI, per germline. The V gene end was trimmed by 7 bases and the J gene end by 3 bases; junction bases not matched to a gene: 5. The length of the CDR3 is 16 residues. CDR3 protein: CASTQGLAGGKETQYF. CDR3 bases: TGTGCCAGCACCCAGGGACTAGCGGGGGGGAAAGAGACCCAGTACTTC.

In its sample, this clone was seen once. V is TRBV5-5 and J is TRBJ2-1; 7 nucleotides match TRBD1. Per the germline V gene, CDR1 is SGHKS and CDR2 is YYEKEE (reference sequence). This CDR3 spans 17 amino acids. With 4 bases clipped from V and 1 base from J, the junction kept 11 bases outside the gene matches. In DNA form, the CDR3 reads TGTGCCAGCAGCCTACTACGACAGGGAGTGTCCTACAATGAGCAGTTCTTC. It specifies CASSLLRQGVSYNEQFF.

This rearrangement joins TRBV5-6 to TRBJ1-1; D might be TRBD1 (6 bases). Germline V gene data show CDR1 as SGHDT and CDR2 as YYEEEE. This CDR3 spans 14 amino acids. Trimming took 3 bases from V and 3 from J, leaving 12 bases between them. The CDR3 spells CASSSTGFYTEAFF. As DNA, the CDR3 is TGTGCCAGCAGCTCGACAGGTTTTTACACTGAAGCTTTCTTT.

The chain has TRBV24-1 and TRBJ2-2; no reliable D call. Germline lookup yields CDR1 KGHDR and CDR2 SFDVKD. This CDR3 comprises 16 residues. V lost 9 bases and J lost 0, with 16 bases in between. The CDR3 bases are TGTGCCACCTCCGGTCAAGTACCGTCGAACACCGGGGAGCTGTTTTTT. Its translation: CATSGQVPSNTGELFF.

In DNA form, the CDR3 reads TGTGCCAGCAGCCCCCGGACAGGGGCCGATACGCAGTATTTT. It specifies CASSPRTGADTQYF. The rearrangement links TRBV7-8 to TRBJ2-3, with TRBD1 matching over 9 bases. V lost 5 bases, J lost 6 bases, and 6 bases stayed unmatched. The CDR3 is 14 amino acids. Germline V gene sequence: CDR1 SGHVS, CDR2 FQNEAQ.

The sample holds one count of this clone. The chain is built from TRBV5-1 and TRBJ1-1; D gene unclear. V gave up 0 bases and J gave up 1 base, with 4 bases separating them. The CDR3 contains 13 residues. CDR1 is SGHRS, CDR2 YFSETQ, per germline. CDR3 sequence reads: CASSLAGNTEAFF. The CDR3 coding sequence is TGCGCCAGCAGCTTGGCAGGGAACACTGAAGCTTTCTTT.

CDR3 nucleotide sequence: TGTGCCAGCAGCTTAGATTACGGGGCGTACACCTTC. Translation: CASSLDYGAYTF. The chain uses TRBV11-2 and TRBJ1-2, with a possible D match to TRBD1 (5 bases). The V gene's germline CDR1 is SGHAT and CDR2 FQNNGV. This CDR3 is 12 amino acids long. The V gene lost 0 bases and the J gene lost 11 bases, with 10 bases spanning the gap.

CDR3 sequence: CASSLVVMGEDEQFF. CDR3 nucleotides: TGCGCCAGCAGCTTGGTCGTGATGGGGGAGGATGAGCAGTTCTTC. The rearrangement uses TRBV5-1 and TRBJ2-1, with D maybe TRBD2 (6 bases). The CDR3 is 15 residues long. CDR1 and CDR2 from the germline V gene are SGHRS and YFSETQ. Between the trimmed V and J ends, which lost 0 bases and 8 bases, there was a span of 15 bases.

V usage is TRBV11-3 and J usage is TRBJ2-1, with TRBD2 matching over 7 bases. The CDR3 has 16 residues. After removal of 0 bases from V and 0 bases from J, the junction contained 2 bases not matched to a gene. The V gene's germline CDR1 is SGHNT and CDR2 YENEEA. The CDR3 nucleotides are TGTGCCAGCAGCTTAGAGCCGGGGGGCTCCTACAATGAGCAGTTCTTC. Residues: CASSLEPGGSYNEQFF.

CDR3 residues: CATSDLDRVSGYTF. In nucleotides, the CDR3 is TGTGCCACCAGTGACTTAGACAGGGTTAGCGGCTACACCTTC. The chain combines TRBV24-1 with TRBJ1-2; 7 bases match TRBD1. The germline V gene has CDR1 KGHDR and CDR2 SFDVKD. With V trimmed by 4 bases and J by 8 bases, 9 bases remained unmatched. CDR3 size: 14 residues.